Presented here are 16 T cell receptor beta chains from one specimen sequenced in a study of Ad26.COV2.S vaccination and SARS-CoV-2 variants. This table comes from immunoSEQ multiplex PCR, and its TCRdb copy is limited to in-frame clones, with some not included. The table lists about 440,000 clones, 90% of them singletons. Noted treatment: around 19 received Ad26.COV2.S at low or high dose, single or two shots; about five received placebo; per-sample allocation not given. The samples date from day 63 after the first vaccine or placebo injection. The sample here was peripheral blood, taken in a trial of Ad26.COV2.S vaccine versus placebo. Receptors originate from a person aged 18-65 years who received the Ad26.COV2.S COVID-19 vaccine or a placebo.

This clone was seen a single time. V and J are TRBV6-1 and TRBJ2-2; D unresolved. This CDR3 is built from 14 residues. V was shortened by 3 bases and J by 5 bases, with 10 bases between the two germline ends. Per germline, CDR1 MNHNS and CDR2 SASEGT. The CDR3 loop is CASSENRITGELFF. In DNA, the CDR3 is TGTGCCAGCAGTGAGAACCGTATTACCGGGGAGCTGTTTTTT.

This chain uses TRBV27 with TRBJ2-3, with 10 bases that match TRBD2. Per germline, CDR1 MNHEY and CDR2 SMNVEV (reference sequence). This CDR3 comprises 15 residues. Germline trimming cut 4 bases from V and 5 bases from J; bases unmatched to any gene: 6. This CDR3 is CASSSLAGAGDTQYF. The DNA of the CDR3 is TGTGCCAGCAGTTCCCTAGCGGGAGCGGGAGATACGCAGTATTTT.

V gene TRBV7-9 combines with J gene TRBJ2-6; 14 bases are shared with TRBD2. Trimming cost V 5 bases and J 4 bases; bases outside gene matches: 10. CDR3 length equals 19 residues. Germline loops: CDR1 SEHNR, CDR2 FQNEAQ (reference sequence). CDR3 DNA: TGTGCCAGCAGCCCAAGACTAGCGGGAGGGTTGAGGGGGGCCAACGTCCTGACTTTC. Amino acid sequence: CASSPRLAGGLRGANVLTF.

The rearrangement joins TRBV7-3 to TRBJ2-2; D may be TRBD1 or TRBD2 (6 bases each). The CDR3 extends over 17 amino acids. Germline V CDR1 and CDR2: SGHTA, FQGTGA. V was pared by 2 bases and J by 3 bases, with 16 bases between. The CDR3 sequence is CASSLGGWTEDTGELFF. CDR3 nucleotide sequence: TGTGCCAGCAGCTTAGGGGGGTGGACAGAAGACACCGGGGAGCTGTTTTTT.

The gene calls are TRBV5-1 and TRBJ2-1; perhaps TRBD2 as D (6 bases). Germline CDR1 is SGHRS and CDR2 is YFSETQ. This CDR3 spans 15 amino acids. Trimming took 0 bases from V and 7 from J, leaving 14 bases between them. CDR3: CASSLVAARGNEQFF. CDR3 DNA: TGCGCCAGCAGCTTGGTAGCGGCCAGAGGTAATGAGCAGTTCTTC.

This clone appeared a single time. The rearrangement uses TRBV7-2 and TRBJ1-2, with TRBD1 matching over 7 bases. Trimming cost V 5 bases and J 4 bases; bases outside gene matches: 7. Germline CDR1 and CDR2: SGHTA and FQGNSA. CDR3 length equals 14 residues. The CDR3 DNA follows: TGTGCCAGCAGCCAACGACAGGGCCCCTATGGCTACACCTTC. Translating it yields CASSQRQGPYGYTF. The full variable domain, with the rest looked up from reference TRBV7-2 and TRBJ1-2, is GAGVSQSPSNKVTEKGKDVELRCDPISGHTALYWYRQSLGQGLEFLIYFQGNSAPDKSGLPSDRFSAERTGGSVSTLTIQRTQQEDSAVYLCASSQRQGPYGYTFGSGTRLTVV.

The chain carries TRBV3-1 (or the pseudogene TRBV3-2) and TRBJ1-1, with 7 bases identical to TRBD1. Unmatched junction bases numbered 10, after V lost 0 bases and J lost 0 bases. The CDR3 extends over 18 amino acids. Germline loops: CDR1 LGHDT, CDR2 YNNKEL (reference sequence). The DNA of the CDR3 is TGTGCCAGCAGCCAAGAATGGGAACAGGGGAACATGAACACTGAAGCTTTCTTT. This translates into CASSQEWEQGNMNTEAFF.

This clone appeared a single time. J is TRBJ2-7 and V is TRBV5-5; D is perhaps TRBD1 (6 bases). CDR1 is SGHKS, CDR2 YYEKEE, per germline (reference sequence). Trimming removed 0 bases at V and 2 bases at J, with 15 bases between. This CDR3 is 16 amino acids long. DNA of the CDR3: TGTGCCAGCAGCTTGGAAACCCAGGGGTCACCCTACGAGCAGTACTTC. It specifies CASSLETQGSPYEQYF.

This chain links TRBV2 with TRBJ2-3; 10 positions agree with TRBD1. V shed 8 bases and J 4 bases; nucleotides not matched to a gene: 0. This CDR3 contains 12 residues. Germline lookup yields CDR1 SNHLY and CDR2 FYNNEI. The CDR3 region has the DNA TGTGCCAGCGGGACAGGGGCAGATACGCAGTATTTT. It codes for CASGTGADTQYF.

This rearrangement joins TRBV29-1 to TRBJ2-3; D might be TRBD2 (6 bases). The CDR3 is 13 amino acids. With 7 bases removed from V and 2 bases from J, the gap between germline ends came to 13 bases. CDR1 and CDR2 from the germline V gene are SQVTM and ANQGSEA. CDR3 sequence (DNA): TGCAGCGCTCGGGCGGGGACCACAGATACGCAGTATTTT. It encodes CSARAGTTDTQYF.

In this sample, this clone turned up once. J is TRBJ2-7 and V is TRBV6-2 or TRBV6-3; 10 nucleotides match TRBD2. The ends lost 0 bases at V and 10 bases at J; junction bases unmatched: 6. Germline values: CDR1 MNHEY, CDR2 SVGEGT. This CDR3 region has 14 residues. CDR3 residues: CASSYSRAGGPQYF. The CDR3 bases are TGTGCCAGCAGTTACTCGAGAGCGGGAGGGCCTCAGTACTTC.

V usage is TRBV5-8 and J usage is TRBJ2-5; 12 bases line up with TRBD1. The CDR3 runs to 15 residues. Germline V gives CDR1 SGHTS, CDR2 YDEGEE. After removal of 3 bases from V and 2 bases from J, the junction contained 2 bases not matched to a gene. CDR3: CASSWGQGAQETQYF. CDR3 DNA: TGTGCCAGCAGCTGGGGACAGGGGGCGCAAGAGACCCAGTACTTC. The entire variable domain, with the rest obtained from reference TRBV5-8 and TRBJ2-5, is as follows: EAGVTQSPTHLIKTRGQQATLRCSPISGHTSVYWYQQALGLGLQFLLWYDEGEERNRGNFPPRFSGRQFPNYSSELNVNALELEDSALYLCASSWGQGAQETQYFGPGTRLLVL.

The V and J genes are TRBV19 and TRBJ2-3; 8 bases line up with TRBD1. V gave up 3 bases and J gave up 4 bases; unmatched junction bases: 3. Germline lookup yields CDR1 LNHDA and CDR2 SQIVND (reference sequence). The length of the CDR3 is 14 residues. As DNA, the CDR3 is TGTGCCAGTAGTATGGCACAGGGGGCAGATACGCAGTATTTT. As protein: CASSMAQGADTQYF.

The chain is built from TRBV11-2 and TRBJ2-1, with D perhaps being TRBD1 or TRBD2 (5 bases each). V gave up 1 base and J gave up 9 bases, with 16 bases separating them. CDR3 size: 15 residues. The germline CDR1 and CDR2 sequences are SGHAT and FQNNGV. Here the CDR3 DNA reads TGTGCCAGCAGCTTAGTGGCTAGCAGTGGGGGTGAGCAGTTCTTC. This sequence encodes CASSLVASSGGEQFF.

The chain couples TRBV19 to TRBJ2-7, with 10 bases lining up with TRBD1. Germline-derived CDR1 and CDR2 are LNHDA and SQIVND (reference sequence). Trimming at V came to 1 base and at J to 3 bases, leaving 9 bases not matched to a gene. The CDR3 length is 17 residues. The CDR3 protein is CASSIGLPGQGLYEQYF. CDR3 coding DNA: TGTGCCAGTAGTATAGGTTTACCGGGACAGGGGCTCTACGAGCAGTACTTC. Full variable domain (outside the CDR3, taken from reference TRBV19 and TRBJ2-7): DGGITQSPKYLFRKEGQNVTLSCEQNLNHDAMYWYRQDPGQGLRLIYYSQIVNDFQKGDIAEGYSVSREKKESFPLTVTSAQKNPTAFYLCASSIGLPGQGLYEQYFGPGTRLTVT.

The V gene is TRBV3-1 (or the pseudogene TRBV3-2), the J gene TRBJ2-3; 9 bases line up with TRBD1. The germline V gene encodes CDR1 LGHDT and CDR2 YNNKEL (reference sequence). This CDR3 region has 16 residues. Trimming took 4 bases from V and 3 from J; bases not matched to a gene: 8. CDR3 sequence (DNA): TGTGCCAGCAGCCCCGGGACAGGGATGGGAACAGATACGCAGTATTTT. Its translation: CASSPGTGMGTDTQYF.